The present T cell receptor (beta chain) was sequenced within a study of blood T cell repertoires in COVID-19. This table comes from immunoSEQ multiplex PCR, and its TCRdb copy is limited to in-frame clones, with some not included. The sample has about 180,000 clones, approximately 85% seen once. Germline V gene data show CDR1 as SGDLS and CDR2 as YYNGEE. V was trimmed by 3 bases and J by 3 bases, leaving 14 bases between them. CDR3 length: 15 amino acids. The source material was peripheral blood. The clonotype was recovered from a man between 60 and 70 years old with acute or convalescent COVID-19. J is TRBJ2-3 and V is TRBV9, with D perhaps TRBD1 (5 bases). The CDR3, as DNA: TGTGCCAGCAGCGCTACAGGTTACGGGACAGATACGCAGTATTTT. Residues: CASSATGYGTDTQYF. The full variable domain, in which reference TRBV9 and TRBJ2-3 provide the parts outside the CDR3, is DSGVTQTPKHLITATGQRVTLRCSPRSGDLSVYWYQQSLDQGLQFLIQYYNGEERAKGNILERFSAQQFPDLHSELNLSSLELGDSALYFCASSATGYGTDTQYFGPGTRLTVL.